These 7 T cell receptor beta chains were sequenced from one sample in a study of cytomegalovirus exposure and HLA in healthy donors (dated by TCRdb to 2016 to 2017). Library construction relied on the immunoSEQ multiplex PCR assay. The multiplex PCR relied on a mix of 60 forward primers for TCR Vbeta segments and 13 reverse primers for TCR Jbeta segments. This is the immuneACCESS table as TCRdb keeps it, with only in-frame sequences that have V and J called. A part of the clones is gone; compared with another copy, unresolved V genes explain less than half, and the rest is unexplained. Present in this sample are about 190,000 clones, approximately 70% of which were seen just once. Around 1.9% of the sample is in the top ten clones. What was sequenced was PBMCs. Receptor source: a woman in her twenties or thirties in good health and CMV-seronegative.

V is TRBV9 and J is TRBJ1-2, with 9 bases identical to TRBD1. CDR3 size: 15 residues. Germline CDR1 is SGDLS and CDR2 is YYNGEE. Trimming removed 0 bases from V and 6 bases from J; junction bases left unmatched: 6. CDR3 sequence: CASSVVDRGPDGYTF. DNA of the CDR3: TGTGCCAGCAGCGTAGTGGACAGGGGCCCCGATGGCTACACCTTC.

This clone appeared a few times. The rearrangement links TRBV6-5 to TRBJ2-7, with 11 bases that match TRBD2. With 4 bases clipped from V and 1 base from J, the junction kept 6 bases outside the gene matches. From germline, CDR1 is MNHEY and CDR2 SVGAGI. This CDR3 contains 16 residues. CDR3 bases: TGTGCCAGCAGTTTTTTAGCGGGGGGGGTATCCTACGAGCAGTACTTC. Protein sequence: CASSFLAGGVSYEQYF.

The chain carries TRBV7-9 and TRBJ2-7; 8 nucleotides match TRBD2. CDR3 size: 15 residues. V shed 5 bases and J 6 bases; nucleotides not matched to a gene: 12. Germline V lookup: CDR1 SEHNR, CDR2 FQNEAQ (reference sequence). This CDR3 reads CASSDGLAGSGEQYF. As DNA, the CDR3 is TGTGCCAGCAGCGATGGGCTAGCGGGTTCCGGCGAGCAGTACTTC.

This clone occurred once. This rearrangement joins TRBV11-2 to TRBJ2-4; 11 bases are a match to TRBD2. The CDR3 runs 14 residues. CDR1 is SGHAT, CDR2 FQNNGV, per germline. The V and J ends lost 5 bases and 11 bases, in that order; junction bases with no gene match: 8. In DNA form, the CDR3 reads TGTGCCAGCAGCGGTACCGGGACTAGCGGACTTCAGTACTTC. Amino acid sequence: CASSGTGTSGLQYF.

This clone is a singleton in its sample. This chain links TRBV9 with TRBJ2-1; weak D call: TRBD2 (5 bases). Trimming cost V 3 bases and J 8 bases, with 18 bases left between them. CDR1 is SGDLS, CDR2 YYNGEE, per germline. The CDR3 covers 15 residues. The CDR3 bases are TGTGCCAGCAGCGCCCTAGGACTGTCCGTCGATGAGCAGTTCTTC. Its protein is CASSALGLSVDEQFF.

The chain employs TRBV10-1 and TRBJ1-1; D perhaps matches TRBD1 (5 bases). This CDR3 is built from 22 residues. The V end was cut by 7 bases, the J end by 0 bases, with 36 bases between. Germline values: CDR1 WNHNN, CDR2 SYGVQD (reference sequence). CDR3 protein: CASTPQKGCGSSWLVMNTEAFF. CDR3 coding DNA: TGCGCCAGCACTCCACAGAAGGGGTGTGGCTCGTCATGGCTCGTCATGAACACTGAAGCTTTCTTT.

This clone was seen a few times. The J gene is TRBJ1-2, the V gene TRBV19, with 8 bases matching TRBD1. This CDR3 has 12 residues. The V gene end was trimmed by 10 bases and the J gene end by 9 bases; junction bases not matched to a gene: 10. Germline V gene lookup returns CDR1 LNHDA and CDR2 SQIVND (reference sequence). For the CDR3, the DNA is TGTGCCACTAGACAGGGGTTATCTAGCTACACCTTC. Amino acid sequence: CATRQGLSSYTF.